Listed below are T cell receptor beta chains from one sample, sequenced in a study of T cell changes during pregnancy in multiple sclerosis. Here immunoSEQ multiplex PCR was the method, and the copy in TCRdb shows in-frame clones only, minus some. This table holds about 97,000 clones, roughly nine tenths found once. This specimen consisted of peripheral blood, obtained in the second trimester of pregnancy. The receptors were sampled from a female donor in good health, enrolled as a control in a pregnancy study. Each CDR3 is given with its conserved first and last residue. The D gene is left open where the match is weak. For some rows the clone size is stated as once, few or many, or as a class when expanded; others skip it.

>TRBD2|.|TRBJ2-7|TRBV28
CASSLLTSGSSYEQYF
TGTGCCAGCAGTTTATTAACTAGCGGGAGCTCCTACGAGCAGTACTTC
>TRBD2|.|TRBJ2-7|TRBV27
CASSPKLSGGPDEQYF
TGTGCCAGCAGTCCAAAACTCAGCGGGGGTCCGGACGAGCAGTACTTC
>.|.|TRBJ1-4|TRBV7-9
CASSLLSWRANEKLFF
TGTGCCAGCAGCTTACTGTCTTGGCGGGCTAATGAAAAACTGTTTTTT
>.|.|TRBJ1-1|TRBV11-2
CASSPQAVTLGEAFF
TGTGCCAGCAGCCCACAGGCGGTGACTTTGGGTGAAGCTTTCTTT
>.|.|TRBJ2-7|TRBV7-2
CASSLESTSYEQYF
TGTGCCAGCAGCTTAGAATCCACTTCCTACGAGCAGTACTTC
>.|.|TRBJ1-1|TRBV6-4
CASSGAGAPLMNTEAFF
TGTGCCAGCAGTGGGGCAGGGGCCCCCCTAATGAACACTGAAGCTTTCTTT
>TRBD1|.|TRBJ1-2|TRBV5-1
CASSSPGQGHGYTF
TGCGCCAGCAGCAGCCCGGGACAGGGACATGGCTACACCTTC
>TRBD1|.|TRBJ2-2|TRBV18
CASSPTGTVNGELFF
TGTGCCAGCTCACCGACCGGGACAGTGAACGGGGAGCTGTTTTTT
>.|.|TRBJ1-1|TRBV18
CASLRVRGGGFTEAFF
TGTGCCAGCTTGAGGGTTAGAGGCGGTGGGTTCACTGAAGCTTTCTTT
>TRBD1|.|TRBJ1-2|TRBV2
CASTRQGVYGYTF
TGTGCCAGCACCAGACAGGGCGTCTATGGCTACACCTTC
>.|.|TRBJ2-7|TRBV19
CASSIDPNSGTPQEQYF
TGTGCCAGTAGTATAGATCCGAATTCGGGGACTCCTCAGGAGCAGTACTTC
>TRBD1|.|TRBJ2-7|TRBV30
CAWSVQGAGEQYF
TGTGCCTGGAGTGTACAGGGGGCTGGAGAGCAGTACTTC
>TRBD1|.|TRBJ1-2|TRBV6-5
CASSPGQGGGYTF
TGTGCCAGCAGCCCAGGACAGGGAGGCGGCTACACCTTC
>.|.|TRBJ2-1|TRBV12-5
CASGRPAPTASPNEQFF
TGTGCTAGTGGCCGTCCCGCCCCGACAGCCTCCCCCAATGAGCAGTTCTTC
>TRBD2|.|TRBJ2-2|TRBV18
CASSPGLAGGPTGELFF
TGTGCCAGCTCACCTGGACTAGCGGGAGGGCCAACCGGGGAGCTGTTTTTT
>.|.|TRBJ2-5|TRBV5-1
CASSLILARKETQYF
TGCGCCAGCAGCTTGATACTAGCCCGGAAGGAGACCCAGTACTTC
>.|once|TRBJ1-4|TRBV21-1
CASEVWQINEKLFF
TGTGCCAGCGAGGTTTGGCAGATTAATGAAAAACTGTTTTTT
>.|.|TRBJ2-7|TRBV9
CASSARDSTSYEQYF
TGTGCCAGCAGCGCTCGGGACTCTACCTCCTACGAGCAGTACTTC
>TRBD2|.|TRBJ2-3|TRBV11-3
CASSHSGIGDTQYF
TGTGCCAGCAGCCATAGCGGGATTGGAGATACGCAGTATTTT
>.|.|TRBJ1-2|TRBV30
CAWRDPGVRTDLYGYTF
TGTGCCTGGAGGGACCCGGGGGTACGGACGGACCTCTATGGCTACACCTTC
>.|.|TRBJ1-2|TRBV6-6
CASSYSMGGSGFGYTF
TGTGCCAGCAGTTACTCGATGGGAGGGTCCGGGTTCGGCTACACCTTC
>TRBD2|once|TRBJ2-2|TRBV10-1
CASSGGLAENTGELFF
TGCGCCAGCAGCGGGGGACTAGCGGAGAACACCGGGGAGCTGTTTTTT
>TRBD1|.|TRBJ2-7|TRBV28
CAITGQDHYEQYF
TGTGCCATTACGGGACAGGACCACTACGAGCAGTACTTC
>.|.|TRBJ1-4|TRBV18
CASSPVQTTNEKLFF
TGTGCCAGCTCACCAGTTCAGACAACTAATGAAAAACTGTTTTTT
>TRBD1|.|TRBJ1-2|TRBV6-5
CASRETGRISGYTF
TGTGCCAGCAGAGAGACAGGGAGAATAAGCGGCTACACCTTC
>.|few|TRBJ1-1|TRBV21-1
CASSKTKDRNTEAFF
TGTGCCAGCAGCAAGACCAAGGACAGGAACACTGAAGCTTTCTTT
>.|.|TRBJ2-7|TRBV20-1
CSARSGYEQYF
TGCAGTGCTAGAAGCGGCTACGAGCAGTACTTC
>.|few|TRBJ2-7|TRBV11-2
CASSLAPTGAYEQYF
TGTGCCAGCAGCTTAGCTCCGACAGGAGCCTACGAGCAGTACTTC
>TRBD2|.|TRBJ2-2|TRBV10-3
CAISSTSGGATGELFF
TGTGCCATCAGCTCTACTAGCGGGGGGGCCACCGGGGAGCTGTTTTTT
>.|.|TRBJ2-1|TRBV7-8
CASSTGSRGYNEQFF
TGTGCCAGCAGTACCGGGTCGCGGGGCTACAATGAGCAGTTCTTC
>TRBD1|.|TRBJ2-5|TRBV29-1
CSARDRVQETQYF
TGCAGCGCCCGGGACAGGGTACAAGAGACCCAGTACTTC
>.|.|TRBJ1-4|TRBV27
CASSLYGTTNEKLFF
TGTGCCAGCAGTTTATACGGGACAACTAATGAAAAACTGTTTTTT
>.|.|TRBJ2-2|TRBV10-3
CAISDTGLNTGELFF
TGTGCCATCAGCGATACAGGTCTGAACACCGGGGAGCTGTTTTTT
>.|.|TRBJ1-2|TRBV29-1
CSVEGRSYGYTF
TGCAGCGTTGAAGGCCGGAGCTATGGCTACACCTTC
>.|.|TRBJ1-5|TRBV6-5
CASSTGQYNQPQHF
TGTGCCAGCAGTACCGGACAGTACAATCAGCCCCAGCATTTT
>TRBD2|once|TRBJ2-1|TRBV5-4
CASSPSLGAGGSSYNEQFF
TGTGCCAGCAGCCCATCTTTAGGAGCGGGGGGTAGCTCCTACAATGAGCAGTTCTTC
>.|.|TRBJ2-3|TRBV30
CAWSVNSGLRTDTQYF
TGTGCCTGGAGTGTAAACTCGGGACTCCGCACAGATACGCAGTATTTT
>.|.|TRBJ2-7|TRBV5-1
CASSPYRDYEQYF
TGCGCCAGCAGCCCGTACAGGGATTACGAGCAGTACTTC
>.|.|TRBJ2-1|TRBV6-1
CASSERLVSYNEQFF
TGTGCCAGCAGTGAGAGGCTAGTCTCCTACAATGAGCAGTTCTTC
>.|few|TRBJ1-6|TRBV30
CAWSVKGMGSPLHF
TGTGCCTGGAGTGTGAAGGGGATGGGTTCACCCCTCCACTTT
>TRBD1|.|TRBJ1-6|TRBV27
CATRLRDRAVNSPLHF
TGTGCCACCCGCCTCCGGGACAGGGCCGTGAATTCACCCCTCCACTTT
>.|.|TRBJ2-7|TRBV11-2
CASSLGTLDYEQYF
TGTGCCAGCAGCTTAGGTACTCTAGACTACGAGCAGTACTTC
>TRBD2|.|TRBJ2-1|TRBV6-1
CASTSGGGGEQFF
TGTGCCAGCACCTCCGGGGGGGGAGGTGAGCAGTTCTTC
>TRBD1|.|TRBJ1-3|TRBV4-3
CASSLRGASSGNTIYF
TGCGCCAGCAGCCTCAGGGGGGCTAGCTCTGGAAACACCATATATTTT
>TRBD1|.|TRBJ2-5|TRBV25-1
CASSEYRGTVGQYF
TGTGCCAGCAGTGAATATAGAGGGACAGTTGGCCAGTACTTC
>TRBD1|.|TRBJ2-1|TRBV5-1
CASSGTGRSYNEQFF
TGCGCCAGCAGCGGGACAGGACGCTCCTACAATGAGCAGTTCTTC
>TRBD2|.|TRBJ2-1|TRBV27
CASMSLPREYNEQFF
TGTGCCAGCATGTCCCTCCCGCGGGAGTACAATGAGCAGTTCTTC
>.|.|TRBJ1-2|TRBV5-1
CASSLVSSDYGYTF
TGCGCCAGCAGCTTGGTGAGCAGCGACTATGGCTACACCTTC
>.|once|TRBJ1-2|TRBV27
CASSLGAANYGYTF
TGTGCCAGCAGTTTAGGGGCAGCTAACTATGGCTACACCTTC
>.|.|TRBJ2-7|TRBV2
CASTDRGGTYEQYF
TGTGCCAGCACCGATAGGGGGGGAACCTACGAGCAGTACTTC
>TRBD1|.|TRBJ2-3|TRBV19
CASRPETGTGGPDTQYF
TGTGCCAGTAGGCCAGAAACCGGGACAGGGGGCCCAGATACGCAGTATTTT
>.|.|TRBJ2-5|TRBV7-6
CASSLVTGRETQYF
TGTGCCAGCAGCTTAGTCACGGGAAGGGAGACCCAGTACTTC
>.|.|TRBJ1-1|TRBV4-1
CASSHIAGASTEAFF
TGCGCCAGCAGCCATATTGCGGGGGCGTCCACTGAAGCTTTCTTT
>.|.|TRBJ1-1|TRBV4-2
CASSQAVVNTEAFF
TGTGCCAGCAGCCAAGCAGTTGTGAACACTGAAGCTTTCTTT